The 23 T cell receptor beta chains presented below share a single source sample, sequenced in a study of cytomegalovirus exposure and HLA in healthy donors. This PCR relied on a set of 60 Vbeta primers and 13 Jbeta primers. TCRdb's copy holds only in-frame clones and misses some; the assay was immunoSEQ multiplex PCR. The table lists roughly 190,000 clones, 65% to 90% of them singletons. Material for sequencing was PBMCs. These receptor sequences come from a man aged 35 to 55 in good health and CMV-seropositive.

This rearrangement joins TRBV18 to TRBJ1-1; 7 bases agree with TRBD1. The CDR3 loop spans 15 amino acids. Germline CDR1 is KGHSH and CDR2 is LQKENI. Germline trimming cut 3 bases from V and 1 base from J; bases unmatched to any gene: 5. In DNA, the CDR3 is TGTGCCAGCTCACCGATAGGGGGCTCGAACACTGAAGCTTTCTTT. The encoded protein is CASSPIGGSNTEAFF.

The V and J genes are TRBV9 and TRBJ1-1; unclear D gene. Germline-derived CDR1 and CDR2 are SGDLS and YYNGEE. CDR3 length equals 16 residues. Trimming removed 0 bases at V and 1 base at J, with 13 bases between. CDR3 loop: CASSVDNWGGNTEAFF. CDR3 nucleotide sequence: TGTGCCAGCAGCGTAGATAACTGGGGAGGGAACACTGAAGCTTTCTTT.

The chain employs TRBV11-3 and TRBJ1-1, with D hard to call. Per germline, CDR1 SGHNT and CDR2 YENEEA. Trimming shortened V by 5 bases and J by 5 bases, and 9 bases separated the two germline ends. There are 12 residues in the CDR3. CDR3 DNA: TGTGCCAGCAGCCCGGCCGGGACTGAAGCTTTCTTT. It specifies CASSPAGTEAFF.

The chain employs TRBV7-9 and TRBJ1-2; 8 nucleotides match TRBD1. Germline V gene sequence: CDR1 SEHNR, CDR2 FQNEAQ (reference sequence). This CDR3 comprises 13 residues. The V and J ends lost 3 bases and 7 bases, in that order; junction bases with no gene match: 4. This CDR3 is CASSLQGARGYTF. The CDR3 DNA sequence: TGTGCCAGCAGCTTGCAGGGGGCGCGTGGCTACACCTTC.

The chain is built from TRBV5-4 and TRBJ2-5; D perhaps matches TRBD1 (5 bases). V gave up 1 base and J gave up 5 bases, with 12 bases separating them. The CDR3 totals 14 residues. Germline CDR1 is SGHNT and CDR2 is YYREEE (reference sequence). The CDR3 sequence: CASSLTGPGETQYF. DNA of the CDR3: TGTGCCAGCAGCTTGACAGGTCCCGGGGAGACCCAGTACTTC.

This chain connects TRBV6-1 to TRBJ2-3, with D perhaps TRBD2 (6 bases). V was clipped by 4 bases and J by 6 bases, with 20 bases between them. The germline V gene has CDR1 MNHNS and CDR2 SASEGT. The CDR3 is made up of 16 amino acids. CDR3 region: CASSGFHGTGGDTQYF. The CDR3, as DNA: TGTGCCAGCAGTGGCTTCCACGGGACTGGCGGCGATACGCAGTATTTT.

The chain is built from TRBV4-2 and TRBJ2-3; TRBD2 might be the D (6 bases). V lost 0 bases to trimming and J lost 1 base, with 11 bases between them. This CDR3 region has 16 residues. CDR1 is LGHNA, CDR2 YNFKEQ, per germline. In DNA form, the CDR3 reads TGTGCCAGCAGCCAAGAAGGGGCGGGGCGCACAGATACGCAGTATTTT. It is translated as CASSQEGAGRTDTQYF.

The V call is TRBV19, the J call TRBJ1-2, with a possible D match to TRBD1 (6 bases). Trimming cost V 6 bases and J 8 bases, with 22 bases left between them. The germline gives CDR1 LNHDA, CDR2 SQIVND (reference sequence). CDR3 length: 15 residues. Here the CDR3 DNA reads TGTGCCAGTAGCCTCCGCCGACAGGAGTTCGGGGGCTACACCTTC. It codes for CASSLRRQEFGGYTF.

There are a few counts of this clone. The chain links TRBV9 to TRBJ2-1, with 10 bases lining up with TRBD2. V lost 4 bases to trimming and J lost 6 bases; unmatched junction nucleotides: 10. CDR1 SGDLS and CDR2 YYNGEE come from the germline V gene. The CDR3 is made up of 16 amino acids. CDR3 DNA sequence: TGTGCCAGCAGCCCTAGAGCGGGGGGGCTGGTCAATGAGCAGTTCTTC. It translates to CASSPRAGGLVNEQFF.

V is TRBV4-3 and J is TRBJ1-2; weak D call: TRBD1 (5 bases). The CDR3 has 16 residues. The germline V and J ends were trimmed by 4 bases and 0 bases, with 15 bases remaining between them. Germline CDR1 LGHNA, CDR2 YSLEER. CDR3 sequence: CASSPGRTLANYGYTF. In DNA, the CDR3 is TGCGCCAGCAGCCCCGGACGGACATTAGCTAACTATGGCTACACCTTC.

The chain combines TRBV27 with TRBJ1-1, with no clear D. The CDR3 is made up of 12 amino acids. CDR1 is MNHEY and CDR2 is SMNVEV in the germline V gene (reference sequence). V was clipped by 2 bases and J by 11 bases, with 12 bases between them. This CDR3 is CASSLVGQSAFF. Written as DNA, the CDR3 is TGTGCCAGCAGTTTAGTTGGCCAATCGGCTTTCTTT.

The chain combines TRBV2 with TRBJ2-2; 9 bases line up with TRBD1. From germline, CDR1 is SNHLY and CDR2 FYNNEI. The junction had 9 bases not matched to a gene; V was cut back by 6 bases and J by 7 bases. CDR3 length: 15 residues. The CDR3 region has the DNA TGTGCCAGCAGAAGAACAGGGGGCGAGCTCGGGGAGCTGTTTTTT. Protein sequence: CASRRTGGELGELFF.

A few counts support this clone. This sequence joins TRBV6-1 and TRBJ1-1; no definite D call. Deletions cut 8 bases from V and 1 base from J, with 14 bases between. Germline assignment: CDR1 MNHNS and CDR2 SASEGT. This CDR3 is built from 14 residues. Written as DNA, the CDR3 is TGTGCCAGCCTCCCGGTGACTTGGAACACTGAAGCTTTCTTT. Translating gives CASLPVTWNTEAFF.

This chain uses TRBV9 with TRBJ2-2, with D tentatively TRBD1 (5 bases). The CDR3 totals 15 residues. V was trimmed by 0 bases and J by 3 bases, leaving 9 bases between them. CDR1 is SGDLS, CDR2 YYNGEE, per germline. Written as DNA, the CDR3 is TGTGCCAGCAGCGTAGAGGGGAAGTACACCGGGGAGCTGTTTTTT. It codes for CASSVEGKYTGELFF.

In its sample, this clone was seen a few times. The V gene is TRBV1, the J gene TRBJ1-5; TRBD1, the table's D call, was not compared with the DNA. TRBV1 is an annotated pseudogene. The CDR3 covers 18 residues. CDR3: CTSSQAPGTVGQNQPQHF. The CDR3 DNA follows: TGCACCAGCAGCCAAGCCCCCGGGACAGTGGGCCAAAATCAGCCCCAGCATTTT.

This clone appeared once. A much larger clone lies one base from this, so it may be a read error. The chain is built from TRBV6-4 and TRBJ2-3; 10 bases are a match to TRBD2. Germline CDR1 reads MRHNA; CDR2 reads SNTAGT. The CDR3 is 15 amino acids. The ends lost 3 bases at V and 0 bases at J; junction bases unmatched: 0. The chain's CDR3 is CASSELAGSTDTQYF. DNA of the CDR3: TGTGCCAGCAGTGAACTAGCGGGGAGCACAGATACGCAGTATTTT.

J is TRBJ1-1 and V is TRBV7-8; no reliable D call. Trimming stripped 8 bases from V and 5 bases from J, with 27 bases between. This CDR3 has 17 amino acids. Germline V lookup: CDR1 SGHVS, CDR2 FQNEAQ. In DNA form, the CDR3 reads TGTGCCAGCCGGCGCCCCTACGACCGCCCCCGAGGGACTGAAGCTTTCTTT. Translating it yields CASRRPYDRPRGTEAFF.

In regard to this clone: Other DNA sequences of this sample code for an identical CDR3. J is TRBJ2-5 and V is TRBV9; possibly TRBD2 for D (5 bases). The length of the CDR3 is 15 residues. CDR1 and CDR2 (germline): SGDLS, YYNGEE. V was clipped by 0 bases and J by 0 bases, with 9 bases between them. DNA of the CDR3: TGTGCCAGCAGCGTAGGGCCGGACTACCAAGAGACCCAGTACTTC. Amino acid sequence: CASSVGPDYQETQYF.

The chain links TRBV19 to TRBJ2-1, with 16 bases identical to TRBD2. This CDR3 is built from 16 residues. Germline V CDR1 and CDR2: LNHDA, SQIVND (reference sequence). V lost 4 bases, J lost 7 bases, and 4 bases stayed unmatched. The CDR3 here is CASSRGLAGGLNEQFF. For the CDR3, the DNA is TGTGCCAGTAGTAGGGGACTAGCGGGGGGGCTAAATGAGCAGTTCTTC.

The chain joins TRBV6-5 to TRBJ2-7, with TRBD2 identical over 12 bases. CDR1 MNHEY and CDR2 SVGAGI come from the germline V gene. The CDR3 is made up of 16 amino acids. V trimming: 0 bases; J trimming: 7 bases; junction bases outside the gene matches: 7. DNA for the CDR3: TGTGCCAGCAGTTACTCGATTCTAGCGGGGGGGCGGGAGCAGTACTTC. It specifies CASSYSILAGGREQYF.

The V gene is TRBV19, the J gene TRBJ1-2; D remains ambiguous. The CDR3 sequence is 11 residues long. Germline V gene sequence: CDR1 LNHDA, CDR2 SQIVND (reference sequence). V lost 7 bases and J 6 bases, leaving 9 bases between the germline ends. CDR3 sequence reads: CASITGDGYTF. Here the CDR3 DNA reads TGTGCCAGTATAACGGGTGATGGCTACACCTTC.

This clone has only a few counts. The chain links TRBV5-1 to TRBJ2-3; D is perhaps TRBD1 (7 bases). Between the trimmed V and J ends, which lost 6 bases and 3 bases, there was a span of 20 bases. CDR3 length: 16 amino acids. Germline CDR1 and CDR2: SGHRS and YFSETQ. The CDR3 reads CASTPGGSRLTDTQYF. Here the CDR3 DNA reads TGCGCCAGCACCCCAGGGGGGAGTAGGTTAACAGATACGCAGTATTTT.

This clone turned up a few times. The V call is TRBV2, the J call TRBJ2-5, with D perhaps matching TRBD1 (6 bases). This CDR3 spans 13 amino acids. The V gene's germline CDR1 is SNHLY and CDR2 FYNNEI. The V end lost 7 bases, the J end lost 3 bases, and 12 bases lay between the germline ends. The CDR3 DNA is TGTGCCAGCACCTTATACAGGGAAGAGACCCAGTACTTC. Amino acids: CASTLYREETQYF.